This is a list of T cell receptor beta chains from one sample in a study of blood T cells in healthy people across ages. A single record per CDR3 protein comes from TCRdb applying MiXCR to the 5' RACE reads. The sample includes some 700,000 distinct CDR3 sequences, roughly 20% seen only once; the top ten take about 20%. Sequencing was carried out using blood. The receptors here all came from a man in his 70s in good health. Both conserved end residues are trimmed from each CDR3.

>TRBV27|TRBJ2-3
ASSLATLTDTQY
>TRBV5-1|TRBJ2-3
ASSLDNRDTQY
>TRBV11-2|TRBJ2-2
ASSLPGLIGELF
>TRBV18|TRBJ2-7
ASSPGQGTAEQY
>TRBV7-2|TRBJ2-7
ASDSLAGMGF
>TRBV4-1|TRBJ2-5
ASSLVPRGKETQY
>TRBV6-6|TRBJ1-1
ASSYSSLTEAF
>TRBV6-2/TRBV6-3|TRBJ2-4
ASRKQGRQNIQY
>TRBV2|TRBJ1-6
ASRSGTENSPLH
>TRBV13|TRBJ2-3
ASSPWTSNTDTQY
>TRBV12-3/TRBV12-4|TRBJ1-3
ASSNRGLSGNTIY
>TRBV29-1|.
SVAGSGDEQF
>TRBV6-6|TRBJ1-4
ASSSGQGDEKLF
>TRBV28|TRBJ2-1
ASLNRGPHNEQF
>TRBV6-5|TRBJ1-4
ASSYSALGEKLF
>TRBV6-5|TRBJ2-1
ASSPLFAGGVNEQF